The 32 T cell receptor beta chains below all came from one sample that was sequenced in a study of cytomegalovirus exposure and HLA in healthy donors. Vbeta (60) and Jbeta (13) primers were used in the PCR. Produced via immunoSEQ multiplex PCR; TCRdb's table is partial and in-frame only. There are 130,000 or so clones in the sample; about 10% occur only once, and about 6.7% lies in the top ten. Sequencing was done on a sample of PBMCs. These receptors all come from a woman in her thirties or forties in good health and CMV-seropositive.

In DNA, the CDR3 is TGCAGCGCTAGAGACAGGGGGCCGGGCGAGCAGTACTTC. This encodes CSARDRGPGEQYF. V is TRBV29-1 and J is TRBJ2-7; 10 bases match TRBD1. V shed 7 bases, J shed 6 bases, and the junction held 9 bases outside the gene matches. The germline V gene has CDR1 SQVTM and CDR2 ANQGSEA. This CDR3 is 13 amino acids long.

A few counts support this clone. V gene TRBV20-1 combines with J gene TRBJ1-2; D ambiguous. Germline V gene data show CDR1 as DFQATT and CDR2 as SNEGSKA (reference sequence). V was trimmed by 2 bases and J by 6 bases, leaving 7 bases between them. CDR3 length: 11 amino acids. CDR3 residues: CSARRPDGYTF. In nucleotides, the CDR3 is TGCAGTGCTAGACGTCCTGATGGCTACACCTTC.

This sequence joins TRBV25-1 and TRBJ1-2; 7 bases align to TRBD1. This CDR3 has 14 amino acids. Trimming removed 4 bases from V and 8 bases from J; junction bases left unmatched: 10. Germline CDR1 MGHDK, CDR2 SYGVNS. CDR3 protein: CASSGQGLTSGYTF. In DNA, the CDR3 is TGTGCCAGCAGTGGACAGGGATTGACCTCGGGCTACACCTTC.

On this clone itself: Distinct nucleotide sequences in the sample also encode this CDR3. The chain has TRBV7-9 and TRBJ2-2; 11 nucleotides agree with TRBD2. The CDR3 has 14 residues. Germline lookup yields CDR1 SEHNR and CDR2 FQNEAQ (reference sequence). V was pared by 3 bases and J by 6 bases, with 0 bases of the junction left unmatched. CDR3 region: CASSLGLAAGELFF. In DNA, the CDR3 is TGTGCCAGCAGCTTGGGACTAGCGGCCGGGGAGCTGTTTTTT.

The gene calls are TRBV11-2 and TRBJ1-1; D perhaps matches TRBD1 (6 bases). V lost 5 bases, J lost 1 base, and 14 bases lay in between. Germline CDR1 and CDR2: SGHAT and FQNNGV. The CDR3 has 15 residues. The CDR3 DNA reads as TGTGCCAGCAGCCTCGAGAGGGGGGGGAACACTGAAGCTTTCTTT. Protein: CASSLERGGNTEAFF.

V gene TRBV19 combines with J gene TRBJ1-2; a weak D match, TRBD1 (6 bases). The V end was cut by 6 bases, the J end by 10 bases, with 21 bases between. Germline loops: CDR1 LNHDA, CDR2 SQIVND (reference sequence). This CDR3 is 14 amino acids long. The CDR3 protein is CASRKTGETDVYTF. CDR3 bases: TGTGCCAGTAGGAAGACAGGAGAAACTGATGTCTACACCTTC. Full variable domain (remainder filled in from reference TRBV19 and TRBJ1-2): DGGITQSPKYLFRKEGQNVTLSCEQNLNHDAMYWYRQDPGQGLRLIYYSQIVNDFQKGDIAEGYSVSREKKESFPLTVTSAQKNPTAFYLCASRKTGETDVYTFGSGTRLTVV.

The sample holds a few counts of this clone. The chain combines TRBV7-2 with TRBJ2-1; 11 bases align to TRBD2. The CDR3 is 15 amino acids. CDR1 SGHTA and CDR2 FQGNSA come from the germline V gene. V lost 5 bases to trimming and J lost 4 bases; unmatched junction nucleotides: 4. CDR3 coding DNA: TGTGCCAGCAGCGGACTAGCGGGCGTATACAATGAGCAGTTCTTC. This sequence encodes CASSGLAGVYNEQFF.

In DNA form, the CDR3 reads TGTGCCAGCAGCTCACGGACAGGGAGGGACTACAATGAGCAGTTCTTC. This encodes CASSSRTGRDYNEQFF. This sequence joins TRBV5-4 and TRBJ2-1; maybe TRBD1 (8 bases). The CDR3 length is 16 residues. CDR1 and CDR2 from the germline V gene are SGHNT and YYREEE (reference sequence). The V end was cut by 3 bases, the J end by 3 bases, with 16 bases between.

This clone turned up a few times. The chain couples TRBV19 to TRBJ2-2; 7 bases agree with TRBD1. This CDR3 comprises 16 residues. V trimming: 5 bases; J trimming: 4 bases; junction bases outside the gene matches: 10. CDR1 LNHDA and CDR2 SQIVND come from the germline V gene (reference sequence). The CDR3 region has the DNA TGTGCCAGTAGTGCGCCAAGGGACAGTTTCACCGGGGAGCTGTTTTTT. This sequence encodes CASSAPRDSFTGELFF.

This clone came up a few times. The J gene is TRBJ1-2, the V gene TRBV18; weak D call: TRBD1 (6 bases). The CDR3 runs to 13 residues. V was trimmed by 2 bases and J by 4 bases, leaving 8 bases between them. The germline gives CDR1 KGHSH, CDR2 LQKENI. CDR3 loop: CASSPETGYGYTF. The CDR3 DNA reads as TGTGCCAGCTCACCAGAGACAGGCTATGGCTACACCTTC.

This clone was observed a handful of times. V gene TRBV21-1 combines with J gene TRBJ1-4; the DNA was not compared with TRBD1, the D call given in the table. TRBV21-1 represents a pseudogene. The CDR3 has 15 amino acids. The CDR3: CASSNRDRGHEKLFF. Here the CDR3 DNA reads TGTGCCAGCAGCAATCGGGACAGGGGGCACGAAAAACTGTTTTTT.

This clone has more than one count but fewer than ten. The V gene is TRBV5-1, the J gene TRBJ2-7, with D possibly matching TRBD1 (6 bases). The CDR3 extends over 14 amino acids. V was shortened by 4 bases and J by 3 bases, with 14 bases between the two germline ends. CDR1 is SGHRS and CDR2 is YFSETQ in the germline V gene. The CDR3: CASSPGQNIYEQYF. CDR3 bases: TGCGCCAGCAGCCCTGGACAGAATATCTACGAGCAGTACTTC. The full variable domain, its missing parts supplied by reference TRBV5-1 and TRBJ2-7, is KAGVTQTPRYLIKTRGQQVTLSCSPISGHRSVSWYQQTPGQGLQFLFEYFSETQRNKGNFPGRFSGRQFSNSRSEMNVSTLELGDSALYLCASSPGQNIYEQYFGPGTRLTVT.

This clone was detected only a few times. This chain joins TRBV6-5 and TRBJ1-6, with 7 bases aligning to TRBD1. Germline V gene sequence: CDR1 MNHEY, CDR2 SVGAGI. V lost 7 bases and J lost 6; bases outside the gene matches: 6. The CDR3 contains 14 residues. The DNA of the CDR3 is TGTGCCAGCAAATTGGGACAGTTTAATTCACCCCTCCACTTT. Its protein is CASKLGQFNSPLHF.

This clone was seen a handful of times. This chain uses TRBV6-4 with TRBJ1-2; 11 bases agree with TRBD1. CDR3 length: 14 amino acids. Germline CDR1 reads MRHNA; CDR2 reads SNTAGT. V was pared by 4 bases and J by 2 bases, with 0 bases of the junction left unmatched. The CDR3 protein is CASSGTGGNYGYTF. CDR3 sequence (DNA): TGTGCCAGCAGTGGGACAGGGGGCAACTATGGCTACACCTTC.

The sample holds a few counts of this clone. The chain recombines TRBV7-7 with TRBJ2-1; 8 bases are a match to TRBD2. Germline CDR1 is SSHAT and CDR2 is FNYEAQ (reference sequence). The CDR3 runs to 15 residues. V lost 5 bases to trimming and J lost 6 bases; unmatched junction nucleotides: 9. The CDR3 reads CASSPTGGPGNEQFF. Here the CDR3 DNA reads TGTGCCAGCAGCCCCACGGGGGGGCCGGGCAATGAGCAGTTCTTC.

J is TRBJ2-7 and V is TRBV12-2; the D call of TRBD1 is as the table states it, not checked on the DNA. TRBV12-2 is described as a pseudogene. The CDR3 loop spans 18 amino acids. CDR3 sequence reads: CASRQGRKYRESSYEQYF. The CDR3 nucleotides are TGTGCAAGTCGCCAGGGGCGGAAATACAGGGAGAGCTCCTACGAGCAGTACTTC.

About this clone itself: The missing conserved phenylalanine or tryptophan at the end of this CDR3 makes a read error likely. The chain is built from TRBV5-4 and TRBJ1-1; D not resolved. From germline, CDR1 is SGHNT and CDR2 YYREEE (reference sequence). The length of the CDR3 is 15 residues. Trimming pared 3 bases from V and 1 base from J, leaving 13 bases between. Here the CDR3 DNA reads TGTGCCAGCAGCTATCGACCGACGGGGAACACTGAAGCTTTCGTT. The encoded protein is CASSYRPTGNTEAFV.

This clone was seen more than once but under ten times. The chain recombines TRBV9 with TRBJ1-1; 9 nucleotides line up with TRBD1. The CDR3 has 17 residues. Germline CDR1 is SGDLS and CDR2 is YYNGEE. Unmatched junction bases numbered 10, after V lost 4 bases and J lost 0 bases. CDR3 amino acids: CASSRSGTGTMNTEAFF. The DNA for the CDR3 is TGTGCCAGCAGCCGTTCCGGGACAGGGACGATGAACACTGAAGCTTTCTTT.

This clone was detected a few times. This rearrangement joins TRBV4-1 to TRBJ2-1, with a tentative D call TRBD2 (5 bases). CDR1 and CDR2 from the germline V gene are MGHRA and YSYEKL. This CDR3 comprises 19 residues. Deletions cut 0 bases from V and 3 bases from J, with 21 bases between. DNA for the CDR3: TGCGCCAGCAGCCAAGAAGAGATCGGCGGGTTCCTGCTCTACAATGAGCAGTTCTTC. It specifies CASSQEEIGGFLLYNEQFF.

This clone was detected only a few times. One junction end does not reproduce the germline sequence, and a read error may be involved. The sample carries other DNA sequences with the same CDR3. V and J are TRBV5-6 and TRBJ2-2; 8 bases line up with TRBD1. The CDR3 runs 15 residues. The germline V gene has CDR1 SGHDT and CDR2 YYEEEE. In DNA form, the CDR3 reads TGCGCCAGCAGCTTACAGGACAGGGACACCGGGGAGCTGTTTTTT. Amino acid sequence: CASSLQDRDTGELFF.

This CDR3 reads CASSWSAGEKLFF. CDR3 bases: TGTGCCAGCAGCTGGTCCGCGGGTGAAAAACTGTTTTTT. The V gene is TRBV7-6, the J gene TRBJ1-4; D uncertain. Per the germline V gene, CDR1 is SGHVS and CDR2 is FNYEAQ. V was shortened by 4 bases and J by 7 bases, with 10 bases between the two germline ends. The CDR3 consists of 13 residues.

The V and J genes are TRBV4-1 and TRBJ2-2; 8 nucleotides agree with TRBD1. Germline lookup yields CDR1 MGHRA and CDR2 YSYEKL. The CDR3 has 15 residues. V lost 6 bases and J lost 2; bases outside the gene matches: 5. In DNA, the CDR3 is TGCGCCAGCAGTCCCGGGACAGGAAACACCGGGGAGCTGTTTTTT. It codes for CASSPGTGNTGELFF.

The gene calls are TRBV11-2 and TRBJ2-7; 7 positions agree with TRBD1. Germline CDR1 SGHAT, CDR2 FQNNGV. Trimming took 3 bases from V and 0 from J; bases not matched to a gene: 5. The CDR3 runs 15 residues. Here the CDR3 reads CASSLDRSASYEQYF. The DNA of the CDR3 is TGTGCCAGCAGCTTGGACAGGTCTGCCTCCTACGAGCAGTACTTC.

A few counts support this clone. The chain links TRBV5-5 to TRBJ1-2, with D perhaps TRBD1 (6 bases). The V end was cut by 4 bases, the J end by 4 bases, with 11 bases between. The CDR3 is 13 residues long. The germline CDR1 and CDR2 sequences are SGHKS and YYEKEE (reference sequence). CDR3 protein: CASSARGGYGYTF. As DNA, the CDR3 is TGTGCCAGCAGCGCCAGGGGTGGCTATGGCTACACCTTC.

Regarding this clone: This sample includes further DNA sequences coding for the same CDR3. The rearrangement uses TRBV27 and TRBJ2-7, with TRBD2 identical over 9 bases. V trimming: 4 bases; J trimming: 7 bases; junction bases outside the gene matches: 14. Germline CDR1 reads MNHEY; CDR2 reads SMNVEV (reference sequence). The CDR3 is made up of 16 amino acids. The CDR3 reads CASSSILAGLSYEQYF. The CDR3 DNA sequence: TGTGCCAGCAGTTCCATCCTAGCGGGACTAAGCTATGAGCAGTACTTC.

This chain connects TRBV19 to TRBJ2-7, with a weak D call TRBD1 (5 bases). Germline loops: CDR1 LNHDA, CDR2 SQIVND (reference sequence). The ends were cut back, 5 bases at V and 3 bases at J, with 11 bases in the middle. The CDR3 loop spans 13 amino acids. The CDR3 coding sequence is TGTGCCAGTAGTCCAGGACACCGCTACGAGCAGTACTTC. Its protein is CASSPGHRYEQYF. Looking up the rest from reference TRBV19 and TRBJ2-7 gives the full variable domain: DGGITQSPKYLFRKEGQNVTLSCEQNLNHDAMYWYRQDPGQGLRLIYYSQIVNDFQKGDIAEGYSVSREKKESFPLTVTSAQKNPTAFYLCASSPGHRYEQYFGPGTRLTVT.

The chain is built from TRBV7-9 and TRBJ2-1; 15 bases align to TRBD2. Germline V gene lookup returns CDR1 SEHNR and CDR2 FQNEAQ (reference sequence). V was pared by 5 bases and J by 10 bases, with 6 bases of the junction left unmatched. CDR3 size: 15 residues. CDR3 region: CASSDGLAGGNEQFF. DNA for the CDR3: TGTGCCAGCAGCGATGGACTAGCGGGGGGGAACGAGCAGTTCTTC.

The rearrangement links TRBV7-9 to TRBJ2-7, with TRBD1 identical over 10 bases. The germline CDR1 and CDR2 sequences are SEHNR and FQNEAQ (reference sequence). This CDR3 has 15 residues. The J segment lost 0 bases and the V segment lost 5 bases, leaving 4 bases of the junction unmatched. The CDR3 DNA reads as TGTGCCAGCAGCCCGGGGACAGGGGTCTCCTACGAGCAGTACTTC. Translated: CASSPGTGVSYEQYF.

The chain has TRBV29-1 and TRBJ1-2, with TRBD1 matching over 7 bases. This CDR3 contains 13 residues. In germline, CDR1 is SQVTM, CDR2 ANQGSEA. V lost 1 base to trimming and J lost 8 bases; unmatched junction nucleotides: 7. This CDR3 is CSVEGTGRKGYTF. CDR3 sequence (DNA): TGCAGCGTTGAAGGGACAGGCCGGAAGGGCTACACCTTC.

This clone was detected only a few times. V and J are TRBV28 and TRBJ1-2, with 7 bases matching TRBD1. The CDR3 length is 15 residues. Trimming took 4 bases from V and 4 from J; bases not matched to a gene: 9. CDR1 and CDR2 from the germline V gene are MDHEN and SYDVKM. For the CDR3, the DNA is TGTGCCAGCAGTTCCATTCGGACAGGAGCCTATGGCTACACCTTC. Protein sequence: CASSSIRTGAYGYTF.

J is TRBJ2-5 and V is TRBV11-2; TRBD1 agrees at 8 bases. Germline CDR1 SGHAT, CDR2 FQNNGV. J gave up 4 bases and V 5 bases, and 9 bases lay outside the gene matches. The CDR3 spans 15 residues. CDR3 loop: CASSRETGASETQYF. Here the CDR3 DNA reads TGTGCCAGCAGCAGAGAGACAGGGGCTTCAGAGACCCAGTACTTC.

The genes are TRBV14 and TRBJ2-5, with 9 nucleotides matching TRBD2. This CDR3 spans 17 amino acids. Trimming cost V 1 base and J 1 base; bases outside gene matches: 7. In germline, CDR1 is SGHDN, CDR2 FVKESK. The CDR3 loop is CASSQGFGGGVQETQYF. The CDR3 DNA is TGTGCCAGCAGCCAAGGCTTCGGCGGGGGGGTCCAAGAGACCCAGTACTTC.